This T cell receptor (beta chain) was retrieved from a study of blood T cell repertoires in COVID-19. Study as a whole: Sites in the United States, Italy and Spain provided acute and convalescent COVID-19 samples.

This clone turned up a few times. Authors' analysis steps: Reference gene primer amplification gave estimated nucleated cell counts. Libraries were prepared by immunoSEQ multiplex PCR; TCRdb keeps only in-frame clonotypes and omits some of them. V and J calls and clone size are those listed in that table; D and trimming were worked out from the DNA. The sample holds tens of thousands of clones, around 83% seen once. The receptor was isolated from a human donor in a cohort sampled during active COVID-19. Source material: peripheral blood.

In nucleotides, the CDR3 is TGTGCCAGCAGCATGGGGGCAGGGACCGGGGAGCTGTTTTTT. Translating gives CASSMGAGTGELFF. V is TRBV5-4 and J is TRBJ2-2; the D gene is possibly TRBD1 (6 bases). Trimming shortened V by 4 bases and J by 5 bases, and 12 bases separated the two germline ends. The length of the CDR3 is 14 residues. The germline V gene encodes CDR1 SGHNT and CDR2 YYREEE (reference sequence).